A selection of T cell receptor beta chains follows, all from one sample in a study of response to subunit inactivated influenza vaccine. Via MiXCR, TCRdb re-called the RT-PCR reads, giving one row per CDR3 protein. Of 150,000 to 200,000 distinct CDR3 sequences detected, 11% appear once; the ten largest clones hold under 15%. This specimen consisted of non-naive T cells sorted from PBMCs, obtained 40 to 50 days after vaccination. The source of these receptors is a man aged 50 to 60 who received an inactivated influenza vaccine. CDR3s include the opening cysteine and the closing phenylalanine or tryptophan. A D gene is named only where the DNA matches it firmly. Expanded clones get a size class; other rows say once, few or many, or leave the size out.

cdr3_length: 10; j_call: TRBJ1-1; clone_size: many; v_call: TRBV20-1; d_call: TRBD1; cdr3_nt: TGCAGTGCTTTAGTACAGGGGCACTTCTTT; cdr3_aa: CSALVQGHFF
cdr3_length: 14; j_call: TRBJ1-1; clone_size: many; v_call: TRBV6-1; d_call: -; cdr3_nt: TGTGCCAGCAGCCTGAAGGGAATGAACACTGAAGCTTTCTTT; cdr3_aa: CASSLKGMNTEAFF
cdr3_length: 15; j_call: TRBJ2-3; clone_size: many; v_call: TRBV4-3; d_call: -; cdr3_nt: TGCGCCAGCAGCCTAGAGGGGGGGCTCACAGATACGCAGTATTTT; cdr3_aa: CASSLEGGLTDTQYF
cdr3_length: 14; j_call: TRBJ2-1; clone_size: few; v_call: TRBV28; d_call: -; cdr3_nt: TGTGCCAGCAGTTTAGTGCCAGACACTAATGAGCAGTTCTTC; cdr3_aa: CASSLVPDTNEQFF
cdr3_length: 15; j_call: TRBJ2-3; clone_size: -; v_call: TRBV6-2/TRBV6-3; d_call: TRBD2; cdr3_nt: TGTGCCAGCAGGATCGGGACTACCCGCTGGGATACGCAGTATTTT; cdr3_aa: CASRIGTTRWDTQYF
cdr3_length: 14; j_call: TRBJ2-1; clone_size: many; v_call: TRBV7-3; d_call: -; cdr3_nt: TGTGCCAGCAGCTTTGGTCCCTCGCCCGATGAGCAGTTCTTC; cdr3_aa: CASSFGPSPDEQFF
cdr3_length: 15; j_call: TRBJ1-4; clone_size: few; v_call: TRBV28; d_call: TRBD1; cdr3_nt: TGTGCCAGCAGTCCGGGACAGTCAACTAATGAAAAACTGTTTTTT; cdr3_aa: CASSPGQSTNEKLFF
cdr3_length: 16; j_call: TRBJ2-5; clone_size: -; v_call: TRBV6-2/TRBV6-3; d_call: TRBD1; cdr3_nt: TGTGCCAGCAGCCCTTTATCCGGGACAGGTAGAGAGACCCAGTACTTC; cdr3_aa: CASSPLSGTGRETQYF
cdr3_length: 15; j_call: TRBJ2-7; clone_size: -; v_call: TRBV4-1; d_call: -; cdr3_nt: TGCGCCAGCAGCCAAGAGGGAGCCAGGGTATACGAGCAGTACTTC; cdr3_aa: CASSQEGARVYEQYF
cdr3_length: 12; j_call: TRBJ2-3; clone_size: -; v_call: TRBV11-2; d_call: TRBD2; cdr3_nt: TGTGCCAGCAGCATGCCGGGACTAGCGCAGTATTTT; cdr3_aa: CASSMPGLAQYF
cdr3_length: 14; j_call: TRBJ2-7; clone_size: -; v_call: TRBV7-8; d_call: -; cdr3_nt: TGTGCCAGCAGCCCCCAGCAAACGACCTACGAGCAGTACTTC; cdr3_aa: CASSPQQTTYEQYF
cdr3_length: 14; j_call: TRBJ1-5; clone_size: many; v_call: TRBV7-2; d_call: -; cdr3_nt: TGTGCCAGCAGCGGGACTTATAGCAATCAGCCCCAGCATTTT; cdr3_aa: CASSGTYSNQPQHF
cdr3_length: 16; j_call: TRBJ2-5; clone_size: -; v_call: TRBV5-1; d_call: -; cdr3_nt: TGCGCCAGCAGCTCTCCGGGACTTGGGTACCAAGAGACCCAGTACTTC; cdr3_aa: CASSSPGLGYQETQYF
cdr3_length: 16; j_call: TRBJ2-1; clone_size: many; v_call: TRBV7-2; d_call: -; cdr3_nt: TGTGCCAGCAGCTTAGCCACCGCCCTCTCCTACAATGAGCAGTTCTTC; cdr3_aa: CASSLATALSYNEQFF
cdr3_length: 14; j_call: TRBJ1-5; clone_size: -; v_call: TRBV20-1; d_call: -; cdr3_nt: TGCAGTGCTAGAGACGGTGGGAGGCATCAGCCCCAGCATTTT; cdr3_aa: CSARDGGRHQPQHF
cdr3_length: 12; j_call: TRBJ1-1; clone_size: -; v_call: TRBV20-1; d_call: -; cdr3_nt: TGCATCGGCGGGCGCCCGAACACTGAAGCTTTCTTT; cdr3_aa: CIGGRPNTEAFF
cdr3_length: 14; j_call: TRBJ2-7; clone_size: many; v_call: TRBV6-5; d_call: -; cdr3_nt: TGTGCCAGCAGTTGGAGTTCGGCCCGATACGAGCAGTACTTC; cdr3_aa: CASSWSSARYEQYF
cdr3_length: 15; j_call: TRBJ1-1; clone_size: -; v_call: TRBV6-5; d_call: -; cdr3_nt: TGTGCCAGCAGTTACTCGAATGAGGGGTACACTGAAGCTTTCTTT; cdr3_aa: CASSYSNEGYTEAFF
cdr3_length: 14; j_call: TRBJ1-1; clone_size: few; v_call: TRBV5-4; d_call: -; cdr3_nt: TGTGCCAGCAGCTTGAGACGGTTGAACACTGAAGCTTTCTTT; cdr3_aa: CASSLRRLNTEAFF
cdr3_length: 15; j_call: TRBJ2-2; clone_size: many; v_call: TRBV5-1; d_call: -; cdr3_nt: TGCGCCAGCAGGGGGAATCCGACGAACACCGGGGAGCTGTTTTTT; cdr3_aa: CASRGNPTNTGELFF
cdr3_length: 14; j_call: TRBJ2-2; clone_size: many; v_call: TRBV3-1; d_call: -; cdr3_nt: TGTGCCAGCAGCCGGTACGAGGGGACCGGGGAGCTGTTTTTT; cdr3_aa: CASSRYEGTGELFF
cdr3_length: 12; j_call: TRBJ2-6; clone_size: many; v_call: TRBV5-6; d_call: -; cdr3_nt: TGTGCCAGCAGCTTGGGATACAACGTCCTGACTTTC; cdr3_aa: CASSLGYNVLTF
cdr3_length: 15; j_call: TRBJ2-1; clone_size: many; v_call: TRBV20-1; d_call: TRBD2; cdr3_nt: TGCAGTGCCCCCGATGCTAGCGGGGCGCACAATGAGCAGTTCTTC; cdr3_aa: CSAPDASGAHNEQFF
cdr3_length: 13; j_call: TRBJ2-7; clone_size: -; v_call: TRBV10-3; d_call: -; cdr3_nt: TGTGCCATCAGATCGGATTCTTGGTACGAGCAGTACTTC; cdr3_aa: CAIRSDSWYEQYF
cdr3_length: 16; j_call: TRBJ2-3; clone_size: few; v_call: TRBV20-1; d_call: -; cdr3_nt: TGCAGTGCTAGGGTTCCGGGACCCGGACCCACAGATACGCAGTATTTT; cdr3_aa: CSARVPGPGPTDTQYF
cdr3_length: 14; j_call: TRBJ2-5; clone_size: few; v_call: TRBV6-2/TRBV6-3; d_call: -; cdr3_nt: TGTGCCAGCAGTTACCGGAGCTCCCAAGAGACCCAGTACTTC; cdr3_aa: CASSYRSSQETQYF
cdr3_length: 14; j_call: TRBJ1-5; clone_size: -; v_call: TRBV6-2/TRBV6-3; d_call: TRBD1; cdr3_nt: TGTGCCAGCAGGCCGGACAGGGGGCGTCAGCCCCAGCATTTT; cdr3_aa: CASRPDRGRQPQHF
cdr3_length: 15; j_call: TRBJ1-1; clone_size: few; v_call: TRBV7-9; d_call: -; cdr3_nt: TGTGCCAGCAGCTTAGCGCGGCTCTGGAACACTGAAGCTTTCTTT; cdr3_aa: CASSLARLWNTEAFF
cdr3_length: 17; j_call: TRBJ2-3; clone_size: many; v_call: TRBV20-1; d_call: TRBD2; cdr3_nt: TGCAGCGCTAGGGTCCTAGCGGGGGGGCCCAAAACAGATACGCAGTATTTT; cdr3_aa: CSARVLAGGPKTDTQYF
cdr3_length: 14; j_call: TRBJ2-3; clone_size: -; v_call: TRBV28; d_call: TRBD1; cdr3_nt: TGTGCCAGCAAAGGGGGCCAACCCACAGATACGCAGTATTTT; cdr3_aa: CASKGGQPTDTQYF
cdr3_length: 15; j_call: TRBJ2-1; clone_size: few; v_call: TRBV20-1; d_call: -; cdr3_nt: TGCAGTGCTAGAGGTTGGCGGGGCCGGGAGAATGAGCAGTTCTTC; cdr3_aa: CSARGWRGRENEQFF
cdr3_length: 17; j_call: TRBJ2-3; clone_size: few; v_call: TRBV12-3/TRBV12-4; d_call: TRBD1; cdr3_nt: TGTGCCAGCAGTTTGGGAAGGGGGCATTTAGAACAGGGACCGCAGTATTTT; cdr3_aa: CASSLGRGHLEQGPQYF